This T cell receptor (beta chain) was recovered during a study of shared clonotypes between healthy human individuals. The wider study: Those who served as donors were two women and three men between the ages of 18 and 49. Study-level results: The study generally estimated greater richness for naive than memory subsets.

About this clone: Its antigen remains unknown.

CD45RO+ cells were combined with CCR7-negative CD45RA+ TemRA cells to form CD8 memory. Germline CDR1 is LNHDA and CDR2 is SQIVND (reference sequence). V lost 3 bases to trimming and J lost 2 bases, with 8 bases between them. The CDR3 has 13 amino acids. Sequencing used immunoSEQ multiplex PCR; TCRdb keeps in-frame clones, though not all of them. The sample includes approximately 710,000 clones, roughly 88% of them seen just once. The sample comprised memory CD8+ T cells from PBMCs. The subset denotes: CD45RO+ cells pooled with CCR7-negative TemRA cells. The chain links TRBV19 to TRBJ2-7; no reliable D call. The TCR sequence derives from a man in his late teens or twenties in good health. Some clones in this sample may be carry-over from other donors' samples. CDR3 sequence reads: CASSIATAYEQYF. The DNA of the CDR3 is TGTGCCAGTAGTATCGCTACTGCCTACGAGCAGTACTTC. Full variable domain (remainder filled in from reference TRBV19 and TRBJ2-7): DGGITQSPKYLFRKEGQNVTLSCEQNLNHDAMYWYRQDPGQGLRLIYYSQIVNDFQKGDIAEGYSVSREKKESFPLTVTSAQKNPTAFYLCASSIATAYEQYFGPGTRLTVT.